This TCR beta chain was observed in a study of blood T cell repertoires in COVID-19. The overall study: Samples taken during acute and convalescent COVID-19 were collected in the United States, Italy and Spain. Sample material is recorded as cDNA or gDNA derived from T cells, B-cell-depleted T cells, or PBMCs.

TCRdb's table, derived via immunoSEQ multiplex PCR, lists solely in-frame clones and lacks some. The table shows about 300,000 clones, with around 90% occurring only once. Participants reported their clinical history, and cohort assignment relied on those reports. Cohort 3 donors were reported recovered after two negative PCRs, clearance, or symptom resolution. The receptor's source is a man between 60 and 75 years old who had recovered from COVID-19. The sequenced sample consisted of PBMCs or T cells enriched from blood (not recorded which).

The CDR3 here is CASRDRGMIAGNQPQHF. Written as DNA, the CDR3 is TGTGCCAGTCGGGACAGGGGCATGATAGCTGGCAATCAGCCCCAGCATTTT. The chain recombines TRBV19 with TRBJ1-5; TRBD1 aligns across 10 bases. This CDR3 region has 17 residues. The germline V gene encodes CDR1 LNHDA and CDR2 SQIVND (reference sequence). The trim removed 8 bases at V and 2 bases at J, leaving 12 bases unmatched.